This entry features one T cell receptor (beta chain) sequence. Only one count was recorded for this clone. Its antigen target is currently unknown. No base quality information exists; no much larger clone differs at one position. V has 6 bases trimmed and J has 1 base trimmed; junction bases matching no gene number 6. From the cysteine through the phenylalanine, the CDR3 covers 15 amino acids. The sequence is cut down to CDR3 DNA, 45 bases in frame from base 1. The CDR1 and CDR2 encoded by the germline V gene are MNHEY and SVGAGI. Each collaborating institution followed its own protocols to collect whole blood in K2EDTA tubes. Collaborator samples were shipped for TCRbeta analysis as frozen whole blood, isolated PBMCs, or DNA extracted from either sample type. The data originate from a study of blood T cell repertoires in COVID-19 (TCRdb year 2020). Context from the whole study: Samples from collaborators originated in the United States, Italy and Spain and spanned both the acute and convalescent phases of COVID-19. The repertoires were released in a freely available public database intended as a resource for research on the immune response to SARS-CoV-2. The sample metadata nearly always contained a de-identified subject ID, COVID-19 status, age in years and sex. The prospective study material was composed of cDNA or gDNA derived from T cells, B-cell-depleted T cells, or PBMCs. The samples were drawn from the first 160 participants of the ongoing ImmuneRACE study and from 1,254 subjects provided by 6 global collaborators. HLA class I and class II types, where available, came from metadata supplied by the sample provider rather than from assay-based typing. Deeply sampled blood TCRbeta repertoires from subjects exposed to, actively infected with, or recovered from COVID-19 were included in the dataset. The study at large found these results: The amount of clinical and demographic metadata varied by source and participant and was provided uncurated.

TCRbeta CDR3 regions were amplified from genomic DNA by means of the immunoSEQ Assay, a bias-controlled multiplex PCR. Under the source paper's analysis protocol: The number of nucleated cells in each sample was estimated by amplification of reference gene primers within the assay. Sequence reads were collapsed and filtered to measure the absolute abundance of every unique TCRbeta CDR3 rearrangement. For each sample, productive Simpson clonality was calculated by taking the square root of Simpson's diversity index across productive rearrangements. Imported from immuneACCESS, the table was reduced by TCRdb to in-frame sequences with V and J called. These copies leave out some clones; in studies compared against another copy, an unresolved V gene accounts for under half, and the cause of the remainder is not known. The DNA was the basis for D and trimming; V, J and clone size are from that table. A total of about 250,000 clones appear in this sample, about 85% of them only once. Clones ranked in the top ten supply roughly 3.1% of the sample.

The clonotype was recovered from a man aged 18-30 years with active or convalescent COVID-19. The source material was peripheral blood. The V gene is TRBV6-5 and the J gene is TRBJ1-5, and 7 junctional nucleotides match TRBD1. CDR3 loop: CASSKTGVSNQPQHF. The DNA sequence follows: TGTGCCAGCAGCAAAACAGGGGTAAGCAATCAGCCCCAGCATTTT.